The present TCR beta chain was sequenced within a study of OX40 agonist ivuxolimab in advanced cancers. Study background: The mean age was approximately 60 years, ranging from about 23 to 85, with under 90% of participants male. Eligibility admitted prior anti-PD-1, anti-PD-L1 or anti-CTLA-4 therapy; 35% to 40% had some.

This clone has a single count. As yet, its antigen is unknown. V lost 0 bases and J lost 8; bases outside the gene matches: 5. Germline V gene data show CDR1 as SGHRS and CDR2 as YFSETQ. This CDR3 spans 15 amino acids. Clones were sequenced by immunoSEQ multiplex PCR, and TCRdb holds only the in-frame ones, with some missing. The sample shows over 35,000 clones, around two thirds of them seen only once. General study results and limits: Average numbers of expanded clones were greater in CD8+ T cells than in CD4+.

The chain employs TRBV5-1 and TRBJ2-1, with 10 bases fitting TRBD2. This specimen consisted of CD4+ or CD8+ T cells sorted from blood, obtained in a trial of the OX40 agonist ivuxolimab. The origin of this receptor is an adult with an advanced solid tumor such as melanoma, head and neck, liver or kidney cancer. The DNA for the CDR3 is TGCGCCAGCAGCTTGGCAGCGGGGGGGCTCGATGAGCAGTTCTTC. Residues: CASSLAAGGLDEQFF.